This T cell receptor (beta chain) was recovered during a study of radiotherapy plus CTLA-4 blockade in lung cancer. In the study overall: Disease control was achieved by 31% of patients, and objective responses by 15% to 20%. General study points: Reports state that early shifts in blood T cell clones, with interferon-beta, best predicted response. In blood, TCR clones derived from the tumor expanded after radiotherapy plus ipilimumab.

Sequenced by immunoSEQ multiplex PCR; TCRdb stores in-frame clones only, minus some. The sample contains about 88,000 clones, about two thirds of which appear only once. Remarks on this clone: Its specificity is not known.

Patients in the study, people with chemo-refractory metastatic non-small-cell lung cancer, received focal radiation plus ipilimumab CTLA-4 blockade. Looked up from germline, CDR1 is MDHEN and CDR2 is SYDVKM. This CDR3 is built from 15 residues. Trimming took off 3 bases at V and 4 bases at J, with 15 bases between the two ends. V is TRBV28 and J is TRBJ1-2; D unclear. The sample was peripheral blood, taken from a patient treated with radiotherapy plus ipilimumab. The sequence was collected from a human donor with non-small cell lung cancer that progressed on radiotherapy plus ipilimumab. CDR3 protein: CASSFLQRTLYGYTF. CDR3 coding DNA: TGTGCCAGCAGTTTCCTCCAGCGAACCCTCTATGGCTACACCTTC.